The next 14 T cell receptor beta chains were all read from a single sample in a study of blood T cell repertoires in COVID-19. The table came from immunoSEQ multiplex PCR; TCRdb's copy has only in-frame clones and leaves some out. In the table there are around 200,000 clones, approximately 86% of which are singletons. Sequenced: PBMCs or T cells enriched from blood (not recorded which). The receptors shown here come from a woman younger than 45 who had been exposed to COVID-19.

CDR3 region: CASSLRGISEKLFF. The CDR3 nucleotides read TGTGCCAGCAGCTTAAGGGGCATTAGTGAAAAACTGTTTTTT. The V and J genes are TRBV7-2 and TRBJ1-4, with D possibly matching TRBD1 (5 bases). Trimming took off 2 bases at V and 7 bases at J, with 11 bases between the two ends. Germline CDR1 and CDR2: SGHTA and FQGNSA. CDR3 length equals 14 residues.

This chain uses TRBV4-1 with TRBJ2-3; 8 bases map to TRBD1. With V trimmed by 0 bases and J by 3 bases, 2 bases remained unmatched. Germline V gene sequence: CDR1 MGHRA, CDR2 YSYEKL. The CDR3 consists of 15 residues. CDR3: CASSQDRGRTDTQYF. CDR3 bases: TGCGCCAGCAGCCAAGACAGGGGGCGGACAGATACGCAGTATTTT.

The chain joins TRBV2 to TRBJ2-7; 9 bases are shared with TRBD2. This CDR3 has 18 residues. V lost 0 bases and J lost 5; bases outside the gene matches: 14. The germline V gene has CDR1 SNHLY and CDR2 FYNNEI. CDR3 nucleotide sequence: TGTGCCAGCAGTGAAGCGCTTCGGCTAGCGGGAATCGAGAACGAGCAGTACTTC. Encoded protein: CASSEALRLAGIENEQYF. Full variable domain (outside the CDR3, taken from reference TRBV2 and TRBJ2-7): EPEVTQTPSHQVTQMGQEVILRCVPISNHLYFYWYRQILGQKVEFLVSFYNNEISEKSEIFDDQFSVERPDGSNFTLKIRSTKLEDSAMYFCASSEALRLAGIENEQYFGPGTRLTVT.

The V and J genes are TRBV7-2 and TRBJ2-5; D may be TRBD2 (7 bases). Germline V lookup: CDR1 SGHTA, CDR2 FQGNSA. The V end lost 4 bases, the J end lost 4 bases, and 13 bases lay between the germline ends. The CDR3 runs to 14 residues. The CDR3 sequence is CASSSGRGGETQYF. The CDR3 nucleotides read TGTGCCAGCAGCTCAGGAAGGGGGGGAGAGACCCAGTACTTC.

In this sample, this clone turned up once. The chain employs TRBV10-1 and TRBJ2-7, with TRBD1 matching over 8 bases. The CDR3 is 13 residues long. After removal of 6 bases from V and 6 bases from J, the junction contained 7 bases not matched to a gene. Germline CDR1 reads WNHNN; CDR2 reads SYGVQD (reference sequence). The CDR3 loop is CASRGRTGSEQYF. CDR3 in DNA: TGCGCCAGCAGGGGCAGGACAGGGAGCGAGCAGTACTTC.

V usage is TRBV5-1 and J usage is TRBJ2-6; the match to TRBD1 covers 9 bases. The germline gives CDR1 SGHRS, CDR2 YFSETQ. V gave up 7 bases and J gave up 0 bases; unmatched junction bases: 8. The CDR3 is 17 residues long. The CDR3 loop reads CASETGQGISGANVLTF. CDR3 in DNA: TGCGCCAGCGAAACGGGACAGGGTATCTCTGGGGCCAACGTCCTGACTTTC.

This chain joins TRBV7-2 and TRBJ1-1; a weak D match, TRBD1 (5 bases). Looked up from germline, CDR1 is SGHTA and CDR2 is FQGNSA. The CDR3 has 14 residues. The V gene lost 2 bases and the J gene lost 3 bases, with 10 bases spanning the gap. This CDR3 is CASSLSAGHTEAFF. CDR3 in DNA: TGTGCCAGCAGCTTATCCGCAGGGCACACTGAAGCTTTCTTT.

The V call is TRBV11-3, the J call TRBJ1-2, with D maybe TRBD1 (6 bases). From germline, CDR1 is SGHNT and CDR2 YENEEA. V was clipped by 1 base and J by 4 bases, with 16 bases between them. The CDR3 has 16 amino acids. The CDR3 sequence is CASSLALGQYSYGYTF. CDR3 DNA: TGTGCCAGCAGCTTAGCATTAGGACAGTACTCCTATGGCTACACCTTC.

The V call is TRBV28, the J call TRBJ2-1; 13 bases are a match to TRBD2. J was trimmed by 0 bases and V by 5 bases; bases with no gene match: 7. Germline V gene sequence: CDR1 MDHEN, CDR2 SYDVKM. The CDR3 loop spans 18 amino acids. The CDR3 spells CASSPLLAGGPSYNEQFF. The CDR3 nucleotides read TGTGCCAGCAGTCCCCTACTAGCGGGGGGGCCCTCCTACAATGAGCAGTTCTTC.

The chain employs TRBV23-1 and TRBJ1-2; 10 nucleotides align to TRBD1. TRBV23-1 carries the ORF label, with uncertain function. V lost 6 bases to trimming and J lost 8 bases; unmatched junction nucleotides: 12. The CDR3 is made up of 15 amino acids. CDR3 in amino acids: CASSSIDRGRKGYTF. The CDR3 DNA is TGCGCCAGCAGCTCCATAGACAGGGGGCGGAAGGGCTACACCTTC.

The genes are TRBV4-1 and TRBJ2-1; 8 bases fit TRBD2. V shed 1 base and J 8 bases; nucleotides not matched to a gene: 7. Germline V gene data show CDR1 as MGHRA and CDR2 as YSYEKL. CDR3 length: 15 amino acids. CDR3 amino acids: CASSQGSGGAYEQFF. The CDR3 DNA follows: TGCGCCAGCAGCCAAGGGTCCGGGGGGGCCTATGAGCAGTTCTTC.

The chain has TRBV10-1 and TRBJ2-7; TRBD1 agrees at 9 bases. Germline V gene sequence: CDR1 WNHNN, CDR2 SYGVQD (reference sequence). This CDR3 spans 14 amino acids. Trimming removed 10 bases from V and 4 bases from J; junction bases left unmatched: 11. The CDR3 loop is CAKRRQGEGYEQYF. In DNA form, the CDR3 reads TGCGCCAAAAGAAGACAGGGGGAAGGGTACGAGCAGTACTTC.

The V gene is TRBV19, the J gene TRBJ1-2; no reliable D call. This CDR3 spans 12 amino acids. The germline V gene encodes CDR1 LNHDA and CDR2 SQIVND (reference sequence). Trimming left V 1 base short and J 8 bases short, with 8 bases between. CDR3 sequence reads: CASSIVDMGYTF. In DNA form, the CDR3 reads TGTGCCAGTAGTATAGTAGACATGGGCTACACCTTC.

Only one count was recorded for this clone. CDR3 in amino acids: CASSTRVWQYF. CDR3 in DNA: TGTGCCAGCAGTACTAGGGTGTGGCAGTACTTC. The chain recombines TRBV6-2 or TRBV6-3 with TRBJ2-7; D perhaps matches TRBD2 (5 bases). The V end was cut by 5 bases, the J end by 9 bases, with 11 bases between. CDR3 length: 11 residues. Germline assignment: CDR1 MNHEY and CDR2 SVGEGT.